The rows below give T cell receptor beta chains drawn from one sample of a study of control samples from healthy donors and cancer patients. The assay was immunoSEQ multiplex PCR, and TCRdb's table has in-frame clones only and misses some. The sample shows 140,000 or so clones, more than 90% of them seen only once. Sequencing was performed on blood. The receptor set was obtained from a young man in good health. Each CDR3 is given with its conserved first and last residue. D genes are given only for firm matches. Rows give clone size only sometimes, using once, few, many, or a class for an expanded clone.

clone size,V gene,J gene,D gene,CDR3 DNA,CDR3 protein
-,TRBV21-1,TRBJ1-2,-,TGTGCCAGCAGCAAAGGCAGGGGGCTTGAGCGTGGCTACACCTTC,CASSKGRGLERGYTF
-,TRBV11-2,TRBJ2-3,TRBD2,TGTGCCAGCAGCTTGGGGAGGGTCACAGATACGCAGTATTTT,CASSLGRVTDTQYF
once,TRBV7-6,TRBJ1-6,-,TGTGCCAGCAGCTTAGGTCAGGCGCGTAATTCACCCCTCCACTTT,CASSLGQARNSPLHF
-,TRBV2,TRBJ1-2,TRBD1,TGTGCCAGAGGACAGGGGTTGAACTATGGCTACACCTTC,CARGQGLNYGYTF
-,TRBV5-4,TRBJ2-7,-,TGTGCCAGCAGCCAGATGGGGGGGGCCCACGAGCAGTACTTC,CASSQMGGAHEQYF
-,TRBV12-5,TRBJ1-2,TRBD1,TGTGCTAGTGGTTTGGGGACAGTGCCAGGGGGTAACTATGGCTACACCTTC,CASGLGTVPGGNYGYTF
-,TRBV5-1,TRBJ1-5,TRBD1,TGCGCCAGCAGCTTGGAGACAGGGAATCAGCCCCAGCATTTT,CASSLETGNQPQHF
-,TRBV27,TRBJ2-7,-,TGTGCCAGCAGTTTAATGGGACACAGCTACGAGCAGTACTTC,CASSLMGHSYEQYF
-,TRBV5-1,TRBJ1-1,-,TGCGCCAGCAGCTTGGGGCACCTACCTAAGCAGAACACTGAAGCTTTCTTT,CASSLGHLPKQNTEAFF
-,TRBV5-1,TRBJ1-2,TRBD1,TGCGCCAGCAGCTTGGTCGGGACAGGGGGCGTCACCGATGGCTACACCTTC,CASSLVGTGGVTDGYTF
few,TRBV10-2,TRBJ1-6,TRBD1,TGCGCCACCCGTCACGGGACAGGGAATTCACCCCTCCACTTT,CATRHGTGNSPLHF
-,TRBV18,TRBJ2-7,-,TGTGCCAGCTCACCACGGACCTTAGACGAGCAGTACTTC,CASSPRTLDEQYF
-,TRBV7-8,TRBJ2-7,TRBD2,TGTGCCAGCAGCAGGACTAGCGGGGGACAGTCCTACGAGCAGTACTTC,CASSRTSGGQSYEQYF
-,TRBV27,TRBJ2-7,-,TGTGCCAGCAGTGGTAAACAGGGCCCTCTCTCCTACGAGCAGTACTTC,CASSGKQGPLSYEQYF
-,TRBV6-5,TRBJ1-5,TRBD1,TGTGCCAGCAGGACAGGGGGCAATCAGCCCCAGCATTTT,CASRTGGNQPQHF
-,TRBV2,TRBJ1-5,-,TGTGCCAGCAGTGAAGCTTCCAGGGTGAATCAGCCCCAGCATTTT,CASSEASRVNQPQHF
-,TRBV29-1,TRBJ2-1,-,TGCAGCGTACGAGGGGACGGCGGTAGTGAGCAGTTCTTC,CSVRGDGGSEQFF
-,TRBV19,TRBJ1-4,-,TGTGCCAGTAGTGGGCAGGTTAATGAAAAACTGTTTTTT,CASSGQVNEKLFF
-,TRBV10-3,TRBJ1-2,TRBD1,TGTGCCATCAGTGATAAGACAGGGGGAGTCTATGGCTACACCTTC,CAISDKTGGVYGYTF
-,TRBV3-1/TRBV3-2,TRBJ1-1,-,TGTGCCAGCAGCCCGGGACATCTTAACACTGAAGCTTTCTTT,CASSPGHLNTEAFF
-,TRBV24-1,TRBJ1-4,-,TGTGCCACCAGTGATCCACCTAAGAGGTGTAATGAAAAACTGTTTTTT,CATSDPPKRCNEKLFF
-,TRBV6-1,TRBJ1-5,-,TGTGCCAGCAGTGAAATGGGGGGACAAACAAATCAGCCCCAGCATTTT,CASSEMGGQTNQPQHF
many,TRBV6-5,TRBJ1-1,-,TGTGCCAGCATAGCAACAGTGACCACTGAAGCTTTCTTT,CASIATVTTEAFF
-,TRBV3-1/TRBV3-2,TRBJ1-1,-,TGTGCCAGCAGCCAAGCCCCGAGGGGAACGAGGGCTGAAGCTTTCTTT,CASSQAPRGTRAEAFF
-,TRBV7-2,TRBJ2-5,-,TGTGCCAGCAGTAGCAGAACGACGGAGACCCAGTACTTC,CASSSRTTETQYF
once,TRBV9,TRBJ2-1,TRBD2,TGTGCCAGCGGGGGTAGCGGGTACAATGAGCAGTTCTTC,CASGGSGYNEQFF
-,TRBV19,TRBJ2-1,TRBD2,TGTGCCAGTCGACTAGCGGGGGGGGGTGGAAGCTCCTACAATGAGCAGTTCTTC,CASRLAGGGGSSYNEQFF
-,TRBV9,TRBJ2-3,TRBD2,TGTGCCAGCAGCGCTCCAATCAGCGGGGGAAGCACAGATACGCAGTATTTT,CASSAPISGGSTDTQYF
-,TRBV10-1,TRBJ2-3,-,TGCGCCAGCAGTTTGAGCACAAATACGCAGTATTTT,CASSLSTNTQYF
-,TRBV7-9,TRBJ1-1,-,TGTGCCAGCAGCTTAGAGGGCCTGAACACTGAAGCTTTCTTT,CASSLEGLNTEAFF
-,TRBV28,TRBJ2-3,TRBD2,TGTGCCAGCAGTTTCCTAGCGGAGACAGATACGCAGTATTTT,CASSFLAETDTQYF
once,TRBV30,TRBJ2-3,TRBD1,TGTGCCTGGGACAGGGGGCCAGATACGCAGTATTTT,CAWDRGPDTQYF
-,TRBV5-8,TRBJ1-1,TRBD1,TGTGCCAGCAGCTTGCGCCGACAGGGGGCGAGAACTGAAGCTTTCTTT,CASSLRRQGARTEAFF
-,TRBV7-3,TRBJ2-2,-,TGTGCCAGCAGCTTAGTTCAGGCGGGTGGCACCGGGGAGCTGTTTTTT,CASSLVQAGGTGELFF
-,TRBV11-2,TRBJ1-3,-,TGTGCCAGCAGCTTAAATAGGAACACCATATATTTT,CASSLNRNTIYF
-,TRBV6-5,TRBJ1-6,TRBD1,TGTGCCAGCAGCAGAACAGGGGACGGTTATTCACCCCTCCACTTT,CASSRTGDGYSPLHF
-,TRBV7-3,TRBJ1-1,-,TGTGCCAGCAGTCCCGACGGGGACACTGAAGCTTTCTTT,CASSPDGDTEAFF
-,TRBV7-9,TRBJ1-2,-,TGTGCCAGCAGCTTATCAGATAACTATGGCTACACCTTC,CASSLSDNYGYTF
-,TRBV29-1,TRBJ2-1,TRBD2,TGCAGCGCTGATGGGACTAGCGGGCATTACAATGAGCAGTTCTTC,CSADGTSGHYNEQFF
-,TRBV5-6,TRBJ2-1,TRBD2,TGTGCCAGCAGTCTTAGCGGGGGAGGCTACAATGAGCAGTTCTTC,CASSLSGGGYNEQFF
-,TRBV28,TRBJ2-3,TRBD1,TGTGCCAGCAGAGCCGACAGGGGGAGAACAGATACGCAGTATTTT,CASRADRGRTDTQYF
-,TRBV29-1,TRBJ2-4,TRBD2,TGCAGCGCCGGGGAGGGGAACATTCAGTACTTC,CSAGEGNIQYF
-,TRBV5-1,TRBJ2-7,-,TGCGCCAGCAGCTCCCCCAACTACGAGCAGTACTTC,CASSSPNYEQYF
-,TRBV9,TRBJ1-1,-,TGTGCCAGCAGCGTCCTGGGGGCGGAGGACACTGAAGCTTTCTTT,CASSVLGAEDTEAFF
-,TRBV28,TRBJ1-2,-,TGTGCCAGCCAACCTCGGGGCTATGGCTACACCTTC,CASQPRGYGYTF
-,TRBV19,TRBJ1-2,TRBD1,TGTGCCAGTAGTATACGACAGGGCCACTATGGCTACACCTTC,CASSIRQGHYGYTF
-,TRBV7-9,TRBJ1-1,-,TGTGCCAGCAGCTCGATGTTGGGGGTGGAAGCTTTCTTT,CASSSMLGVEAFF
-,TRBV19,TRBJ2-7,TRBD2,TGTGCCAGTAGTTTCTCCGCCATCACTAGCGGGGGCTACGAGCAGTACTTC,CASSFSAITSGGYEQYF
-,TRBV10-3,TRBJ1-4,-,TGTGCCACCGGATATGGAGGGAAGGTGGTTACGGAAAAACTGTTTTTT,CATGYGGKVVTEKLFF
-,TRBV4-1,TRBJ2-3,-,TGCGCCAGCAGCCAGGGTCTAGGGATCACAGATACGCAGTATTTT,CASSQGLGITDTQYF
-,TRBV18,TRBJ2-3,TRBD1,TGTGCCAGCTCACTCGGGACAGGGAGCACAGATACGCAGTATTTT,CASSLGTGSTDTQYF
-,TRBV30,TRBJ1-2,-,TGTGCCTGGAGTTTCTCCTATGGCTACACCTTC,CAWSFSYGYTF
-,TRBV10-1,TRBJ2-2,TRBD2,TGCGCCAGCAGTGATGTCGCGGGGGGGAACACCGGGGAGCTGTTTTTT,CASSDVAGGNTGELFF
once,TRBV28,TRBJ1-4,-,TGTGCCAGCAGTTTTAGTCCGGCACCGGAAAAACTGTTTTTT,CASSFSPAPEKLFF
many,TRBV15,TRBJ2-1,TRBD2,TGTGCCACCAGCAGAGTAGGGCTAGCGGGGGTAAATGAGCAGTTCTTC,CATSRVGLAGVNEQFF
-,TRBV5-8,TRBJ2-5,-,TGTGCCAGCAGCTTTTCTTCGGCAGAAGAGACCCAGTACTTC,CASSFSSAEETQYF
-,TRBV19,TRBJ1-1,TRBD1,TGTGCCAGTAGTACAGGGGGAAAGGCTGAAGCTTTCTTT,CASSTGGKAEAFF
-,TRBV9,TRBJ2-1,-,TGTGCCAGCAGCGTAGGCTCCTACAATGAGCAGTTCTTC,CASSVGSYNEQFF
-,TRBV5-6,TRBJ1-1,-,TGTGCCAGCAGCCCGACTCTTAGGTCTGAAGCTTTCTTT,CASSPTLRSEAFF
-,TRBV10-1,TRBJ2-3,TRBD1,TGCGCCAGCAGTGAGCCCCGGACAGGGGCGGGCACAGATACGCAGTATTTT,CASSEPRTGAGTDTQYF